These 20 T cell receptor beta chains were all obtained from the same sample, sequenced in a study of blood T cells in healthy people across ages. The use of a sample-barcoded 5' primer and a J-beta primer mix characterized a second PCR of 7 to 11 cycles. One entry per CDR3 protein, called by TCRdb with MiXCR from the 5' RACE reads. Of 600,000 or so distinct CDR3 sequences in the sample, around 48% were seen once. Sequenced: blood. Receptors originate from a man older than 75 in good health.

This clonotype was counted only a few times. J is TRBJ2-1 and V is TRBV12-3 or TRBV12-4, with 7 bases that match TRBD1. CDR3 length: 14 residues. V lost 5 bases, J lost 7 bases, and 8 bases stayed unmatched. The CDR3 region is CASSGPGGRNEQFF. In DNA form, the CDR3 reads TGTGCCAGCAGTGGACCAGGGGGTCGGAATGAGCAGTTCTTC.

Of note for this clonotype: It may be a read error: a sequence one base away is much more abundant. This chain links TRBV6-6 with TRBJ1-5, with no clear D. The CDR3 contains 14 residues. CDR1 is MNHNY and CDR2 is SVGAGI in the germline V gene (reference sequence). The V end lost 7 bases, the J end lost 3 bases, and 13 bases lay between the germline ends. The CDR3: CASNRRGFNQPQHF. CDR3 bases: TGTGCCAGCAATAGAAGAGGATTCAATCAGCCCCAGCATTTT.

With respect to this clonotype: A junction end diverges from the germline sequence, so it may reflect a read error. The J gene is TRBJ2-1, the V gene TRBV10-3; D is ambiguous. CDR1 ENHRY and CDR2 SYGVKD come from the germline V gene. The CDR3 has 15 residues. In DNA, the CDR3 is TGTGTCATCAGTCGGTGGGCTGAGCAATACAATGAGCAGTTCTTC. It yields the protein CVISRWAEQYNEQFF.

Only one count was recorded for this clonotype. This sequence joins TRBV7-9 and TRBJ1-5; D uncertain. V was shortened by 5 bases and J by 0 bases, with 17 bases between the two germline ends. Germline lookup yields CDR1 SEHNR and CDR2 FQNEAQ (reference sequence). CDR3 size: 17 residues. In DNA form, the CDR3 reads TGTGCCAGCAGCCCGGAGGCCAGCCCTTATAGCAATCAGCCCCAGCATTTT. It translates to CASSPEASPYSNQPQHF. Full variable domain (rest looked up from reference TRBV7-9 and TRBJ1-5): DTGVSQNPRHKITKRGQNVTFRCDPISEHNRLYWYRQTLGQGPEFLTYFQNEAQLEKSRLLSDRFSAERPKGSFSTLEIQRTEQGDSAMYLCASSPEASPYSNQPQHFGDGTRLSIL.

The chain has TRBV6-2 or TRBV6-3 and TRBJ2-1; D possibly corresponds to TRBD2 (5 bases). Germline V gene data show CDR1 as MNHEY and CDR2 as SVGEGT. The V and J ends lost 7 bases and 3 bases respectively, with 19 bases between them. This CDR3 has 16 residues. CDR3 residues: CASTPLSSGGYNEQFF. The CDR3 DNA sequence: TGTGCCAGCACCCCGTTGTCGTCAGGAGGCTACAATGAGCAGTTCTTC.

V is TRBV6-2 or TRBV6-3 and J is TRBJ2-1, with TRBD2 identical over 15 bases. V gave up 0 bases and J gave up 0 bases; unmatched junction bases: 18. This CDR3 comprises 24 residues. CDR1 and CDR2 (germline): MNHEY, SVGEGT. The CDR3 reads CASSYSNPWGTSGRPNPSYNEQFF. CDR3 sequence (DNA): TGTGCCAGCAGTTACTCGAATCCTTGGGGGACTAGCGGGAGGCCAAACCCCTCCTACAATGAGCAGTTCTTC.

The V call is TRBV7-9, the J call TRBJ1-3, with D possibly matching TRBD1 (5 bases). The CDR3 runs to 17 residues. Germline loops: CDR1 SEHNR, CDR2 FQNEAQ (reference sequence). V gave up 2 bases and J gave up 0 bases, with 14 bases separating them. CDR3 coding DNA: TGTGCCAGCAGCTTACAGGGTCGGCCGATCTCTGGAAACACCATATATTTT. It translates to CASSLQGRPISGNTIYF.

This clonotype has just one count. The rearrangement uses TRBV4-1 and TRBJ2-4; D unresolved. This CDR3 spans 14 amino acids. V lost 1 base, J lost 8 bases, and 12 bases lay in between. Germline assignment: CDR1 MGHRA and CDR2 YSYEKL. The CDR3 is CASSQASRTDIQYF. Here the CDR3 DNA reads TGCGCCAGCAGCCAAGCGTCACGCACCGACATTCAGTACTTC.

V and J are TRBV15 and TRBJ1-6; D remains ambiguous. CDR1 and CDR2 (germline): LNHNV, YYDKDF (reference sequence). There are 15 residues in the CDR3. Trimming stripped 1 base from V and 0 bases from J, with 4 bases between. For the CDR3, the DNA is TGTGCCACCAGCAGAGTAAGCTCCTATAATTCACCCCTCCACTTT. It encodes CATSRVSSYNSPLHF.

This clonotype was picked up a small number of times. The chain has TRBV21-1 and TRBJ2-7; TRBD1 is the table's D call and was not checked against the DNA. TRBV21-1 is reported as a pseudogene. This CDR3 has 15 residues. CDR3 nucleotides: TGTGCCAGCAGCTTAGGGCGGAGTCCGACCTACGAGCAGTACTTC. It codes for CASSLGRSPTYEQYF.

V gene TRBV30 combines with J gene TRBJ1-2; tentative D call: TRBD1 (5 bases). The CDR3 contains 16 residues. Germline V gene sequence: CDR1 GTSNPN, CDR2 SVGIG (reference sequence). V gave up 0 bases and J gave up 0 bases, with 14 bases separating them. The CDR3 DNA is TGTGCCTGGAGTGTGGGGGGTCCCGCTACTAACTATGGCTACACCTTC. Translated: CAWSVGGPATNYGYTF.

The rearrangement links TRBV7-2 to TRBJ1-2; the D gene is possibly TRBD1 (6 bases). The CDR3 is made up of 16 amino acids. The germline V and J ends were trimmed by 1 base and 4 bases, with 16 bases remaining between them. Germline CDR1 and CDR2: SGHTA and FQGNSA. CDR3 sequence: CASSLDGGASGYGYTF. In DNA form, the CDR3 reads TGTGCCAGCAGCTTAGATGGGGGGGCTAGTGGCTATGGCTACACCTTC.

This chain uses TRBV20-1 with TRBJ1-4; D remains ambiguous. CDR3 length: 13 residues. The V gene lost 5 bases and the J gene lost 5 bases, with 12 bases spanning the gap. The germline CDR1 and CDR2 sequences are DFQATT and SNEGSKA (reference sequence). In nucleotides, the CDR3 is TGCAGTGCTCCCGGCGGGCCCAATGAAAAACTGTTTTTT. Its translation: CSAPGGPNEKLFF.

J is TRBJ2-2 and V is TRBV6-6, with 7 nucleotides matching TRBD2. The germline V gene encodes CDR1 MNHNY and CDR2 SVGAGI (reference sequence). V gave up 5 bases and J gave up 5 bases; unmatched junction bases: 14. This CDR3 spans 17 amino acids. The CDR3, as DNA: TGTGCCAGCAGTCTACTTAAGTGGGGGGGAAGAACCGGGGAGCTGTTTTTT. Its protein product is CASSLLKWGGRTGELFF.

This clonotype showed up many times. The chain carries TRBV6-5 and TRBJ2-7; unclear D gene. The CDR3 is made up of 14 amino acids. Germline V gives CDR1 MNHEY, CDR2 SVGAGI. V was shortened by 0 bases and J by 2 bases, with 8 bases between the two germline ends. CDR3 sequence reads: CASSYSFGAYEQYF. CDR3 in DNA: TGTGCCAGCAGTTACTCCTTTGGGGCCTACGAGCAGTACTTC.

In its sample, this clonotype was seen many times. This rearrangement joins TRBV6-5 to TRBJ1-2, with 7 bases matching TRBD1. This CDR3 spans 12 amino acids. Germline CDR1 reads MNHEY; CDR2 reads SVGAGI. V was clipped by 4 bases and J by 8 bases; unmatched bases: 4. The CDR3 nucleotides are TGTGCCAGCAGTTCGAACAGGGGCGGCTACACCTTC. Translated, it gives CASSSNRGGYTF.

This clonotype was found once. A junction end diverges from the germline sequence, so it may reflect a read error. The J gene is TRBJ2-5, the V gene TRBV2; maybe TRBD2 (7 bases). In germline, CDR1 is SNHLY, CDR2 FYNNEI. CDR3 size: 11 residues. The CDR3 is CAGGAQDTQYF. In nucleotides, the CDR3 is TGTGCGGGGGGGGCCCAAGATACCCAGTACTTC.

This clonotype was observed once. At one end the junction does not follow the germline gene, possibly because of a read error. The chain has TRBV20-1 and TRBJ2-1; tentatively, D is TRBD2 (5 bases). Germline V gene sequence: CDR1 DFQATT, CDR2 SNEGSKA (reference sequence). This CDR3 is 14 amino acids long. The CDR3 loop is CSARVGSGYKEQFF. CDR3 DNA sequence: TGCAGTGCTAGAGTTGGGAGTGGCTACAAGGAGCAGTTCTTC.

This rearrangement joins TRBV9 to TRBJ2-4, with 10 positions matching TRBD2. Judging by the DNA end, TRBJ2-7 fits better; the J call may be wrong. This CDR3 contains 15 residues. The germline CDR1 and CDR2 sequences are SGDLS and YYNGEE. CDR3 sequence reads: CASSFGLAGDYEQYF. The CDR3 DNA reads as TGTGCCAGCAGCTTCGGGCTAGCGGGGGACTACGAGCAGTACTTC.

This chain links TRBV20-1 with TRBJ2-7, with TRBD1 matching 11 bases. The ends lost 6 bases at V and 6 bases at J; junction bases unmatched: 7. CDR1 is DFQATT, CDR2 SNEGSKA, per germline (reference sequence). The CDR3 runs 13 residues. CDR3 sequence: CSAVDRGLSEQYF. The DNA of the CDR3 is TGCAGTGCCGTGGACAGGGGGCTTAGCGAGCAGTACTTC.